Below, 26 T cell receptor beta chains from the same sample are listed, as sequenced in a study of shared clonotypes between healthy human individuals. Some clones are missing from TCRdb's copy, which holds only in-frame ones; the method was immunoSEQ multiplex PCR. Here the sample spans 180,000 or so clones, approximately 92% being singletons. The sample comprised naive CD4+ T cells sorted from blood. Noted subset: CD45RA+ positively selected. The receptors come from a woman aged 25 to 39 in good health.

The rearrangement links TRBV6-1 to TRBJ1-5; no firm D call. Trimming took off 6 bases at V and 2 bases at J, with 11 bases between the two ends. Germline V gene data show CDR1 as MNHNS and CDR2 as SASEGT. This CDR3 spans 14 amino acids. CDR3 DNA sequence: TGTGCCAGCAGATACACCCTTGGCAATCAGCCCCAGCATTTT. It encodes CASRYTLGNQPQHF.

The chain has TRBV2 and TRBJ2-4; D is undetermined. CDR3 size: 13 residues. The V end lost 4 bases, the J end lost 6 bases, and 10 bases lay between the germline ends. From germline, CDR1 is SNHLY and CDR2 FYNNEI. CDR3 amino acids: CASSGPERNIQYF. CDR3 coding DNA: TGTGCCAGCAGTGGGCCAGAGAGAAACATTCAGTACTTC.

The V gene is TRBV30, the J gene TRBJ2-5, with unresolved D. The closer fit of TRBJ2-7 to the DNA end suggests the J call may be wrong. The CDR3 has 13 amino acids. The germline V gene encodes CDR1 GTSNPN and CDR2 SVGIG (reference sequence). The CDR3 sequence: CAWSVGRSYEQYF. The CDR3 DNA reads TGTGCCTGGAGTGTAGGACGCTCCTACGAGCAGTACTTC.

The chain carries TRBV18 and TRBJ2-7, with TRBD2 matching 8 bases. J was trimmed by 6 bases and V by 5 bases; bases with no gene match: 12. Germline V CDR1 and CDR2: KGHSH, LQKENI. The CDR3 is 15 residues long. The CDR3 DNA sequence: TGTGCCAGCTCAAATACCGGGACTAGTCAGTCCGAGCAGTACTTC. Its translation is CASSNTGTSQSEQYF.

The V gene is TRBV5-1, the J gene TRBJ2-5, with 9 nucleotides matching TRBD2. CDR1 is SGHRS and CDR2 is YFSETQ in the germline V gene. V shed 3 bases and J 4 bases; nucleotides not matched to a gene: 4. The CDR3 is made up of 14 amino acids. In DNA, the CDR3 is TGCGCCAGCAGCTATTGGACTAGCGCAGAGACCCAGTACTTC. Its protein product is CASSYWTSAETQYF.

The rearrangement links TRBV10-3 to TRBJ2-7; the match to TRBD1 covers 9 bases. This CDR3 region has 13 residues. The J segment lost 7 bases and the V segment lost 4 bases, leaving 5 bases of the junction unmatched. The germline V gene has CDR1 ENHRY and CDR2 SYGVKD. In DNA, the CDR3 is TGTGCCATCAGTGGGGACAGGGCCCGAGAGCAGTACTTC. This translates into CAISGDRAREQYF.

This sequence joins TRBV5-1 and TRBJ2-3, with 9 bases fitting TRBD2. Germline V gene lookup returns CDR1 SGHRS and CDR2 YFSETQ. After removal of 0 bases from V and 1 base from J, the junction contained 6 bases not matched to a gene. The CDR3 is made up of 17 amino acids. The CDR3 sequence: CASSLARRTSGTDTQYF. The CDR3 bases are TGCGCCAGCAGCTTGGCTAGGAGGACTAGCGGCACAGATACGCAGTATTTT. Variable domain in full (rest from reference TRBV5-1 and TRBJ2-3): KAGVTQTPRYLIKTRGQQVTLSCSPISGHRSVSWYQQTPGQGLQFLFEYFSETQRNKGNFPGRFSGRQFSNSRSEMNVSTLELGDSALYLCASSLARRTSGTDTQYFGPGTRLTVL.

The rearrangement joins TRBV9 to TRBJ2-2; TRBD1 agrees at 8 bases. V was pared by 0 bases and J by 7 bases, with 5 bases of the junction left unmatched. Germline CDR1 reads SGDLS; CDR2 reads YYNGEE. The CDR3 is 15 residues long. CDR3 sequence (DNA): TGTGCCAGCAGCGTAGTGGACAGGGTAGGCGGGGAGCTGTTTTTT. The encoded protein is CASSVVDRVGGELFF. The whole variable domain, remainder taken from reference TRBV9 and TRBJ2-2, is DSGVTQTPKHLITATGQRVTLRCSPRSGDLSVYWYQQSLDQGLQFLIQYYNGEERAKGNILERFSAQQFPDLHSELNLSSLELGDSALYFCASSVVDRVGGELFFGEGSRLTVL.

V and J are TRBV6-6 and TRBJ1-1, with D unclear. V was shortened by 10 bases and J by 0 bases, with 15 bases between the two germline ends. CDR3 length: 14 amino acids. Germline V gene data show CDR1 as MNHNY and CDR2 as SVGAGI (reference sequence). CDR3 loop: CATKDGIMNTEAFF. CDR3 DNA: TGTGCCACCAAGGACGGCATCATGAACACTGAAGCTTTCTTT.

The chain is built from TRBV7-8 and TRBJ1-1; the match to TRBD1 covers 11 bases. The ends lost 5 bases at V and 5 bases at J; junction bases unmatched: 10. Germline V gene data show CDR1 as SGHVS and CDR2 as FQNEAQ. This CDR3 spans 16 amino acids. The CDR3 sequence: CASSLEMGTGGTEAFF. CDR3 sequence (DNA): TGTGCCAGCAGCCTAGAGATGGGGACAGGGGGTACTGAAGCTTTCTTT.

The V call is TRBV27, the J call TRBJ1-4; D is undetermined. The germline V gene has CDR1 MNHEY and CDR2 SMNVEV (reference sequence). V was pared by 6 bases and J by 8 bases, with 19 bases between. CDR3 length equals 15 residues. CDR3 DNA sequence: TGTGCCAGCAGAATGGTGGGGTTGAGAGGAGAAAAACTGTTTTTT. This encodes CASRMVGLRGEKLFF.

The chain employs TRBV27 and TRBJ2-7; no firm D call. Per the germline V gene, CDR1 is MNHEY and CDR2 is SMNVEV (reference sequence). CDR3 size: 14 residues. V was trimmed by 5 bases and J by 4 bases, leaving 15 bases between them. This chain's CDR3 is CASSRRVLGYEQYF. The DNA for the CDR3 is TGTGCCAGCAGTCGGAGAGTCTTGGGATACGAGCAGTACTTC.

This chain uses TRBV27 with TRBJ2-5; D gene unclear. The J call may not be correct, given that the DNA end is closer to TRBJ2-7. CDR1 and CDR2 from the germline V gene are MNHEY and SMNVEV (reference sequence). There are 13 residues in the CDR3. The CDR3 region is CASSLLGPYEQYF. For the CDR3, the DNA is TGTGCCAGCAGTTTATTAGGGCCCTACGAGCAGTACTTC.

As regards this clone: Other nucleotide sequences from this sample produce the same CDR3. The rearrangement joins TRBV20-1 to TRBJ2-1; a possible D gene is TRBD2 (5 bases). Per the germline V gene, CDR1 is DFQATT and CDR2 is SNEGSKA (reference sequence). V gave up 6 bases and J gave up 4 bases, with 7 bases separating them. The CDR3 runs 11 residues. CDR3 region: CSARDYNEQFF. The CDR3 DNA reads TGCAGTGCCCGGGATTACAATGAGCAGTTCTTC.

DNA of the CDR3: TGTGCCAGCTCATCAAACTCGGGTGGGGAGCAGTACTTC. Translating it yields CASSSNSGGEQYF. The J gene is TRBJ2-5, the V gene TRBV18, with D maybe TRBD2 (5 bases). Per the germline V gene, CDR1 is KGHSH and CDR2 is LQKENI. This CDR3 comprises 13 residues. The V end was cut by 5 bases, the J end by 11 bases, with 18 bases between.

The rearrangement uses TRBV2 and TRBJ1-3, with a weak D call TRBD1 (6 bases). Germline CDR1 reads SNHLY; CDR2 reads FYNNEI. Deletions cut 4 bases from V and 1 base from J, with 11 bases between. This CDR3 has 15 residues. DNA for the CDR3: TGTGCCAGCAGTGTAGAGGGGGAATCTGGAAACACCATATATTTT. Residues: CASSVEGESGNTIYF. The full variable domain, in which reference TRBV2 and TRBJ1-3 provide the parts outside the CDR3, is EPEVTQTPSHQVTQMGQEVILRCVPISNHLYFYWYRQILGQKVEFLVSFYNNEISEKSEIFDDQFSVERPDGSNFTLKIRSTKLEDSAMYFCASSVEGESGNTIYFGEGSWLTVV.

The V and J genes are TRBV9 and TRBJ1-5, with TRBD1 as a possible D gene (5 bases). CDR3 length: 20 residues. The V end lost 0 bases, the J end lost 15 bases, and 37 bases lay between the germline ends. From germline, CDR1 is SGDLS and CDR2 YYNGEE. In DNA form, the CDR3 reads TGTGCCAGCAGCGTAGTTCAGACAGCGCCAAGGAGTGTATCGTTACTTACAAGGCATTTT. This encodes CASSVVQTAPRSVSLLTRHF.

About this clone: The sample has other DNA sequences that encode this CDR3 too. This chain links TRBV28 with TRBJ2-7; D remains unclear. The CDR3 length is 12 residues. Trimming removed 2 bases at V and 0 bases at J, with 2 bases between. Germline V gene lookup returns CDR1 MDHEN and CDR2 SYDVKM. The CDR3 sequence: CASSLTSYEQYF. For the CDR3, the DNA is TGTGCCAGCAGTTTAACCTCCTACGAGCAGTACTTC.

The J gene is TRBJ2-7, the V gene TRBV6-1; 9 nucleotides match TRBD2. V trimming: 6 bases; J trimming: 5 bases; junction bases outside the gene matches: 2. The CDR3 loop spans 12 amino acids. Looked up from germline, CDR1 is MNHNS and CDR2 is SASEGT. The CDR3 bases are TGTGCCAGCAGAGCTAGCGGGAACGAGCAGTACTTC. Translated, it gives CASRASGNEQYF.

This clone occurred a few times. The chain joins TRBV5-8 to TRBJ1-2, with D maybe TRBD1 (5 bases). In germline, CDR1 is SGHTS, CDR2 YDEGEE. V lost 1 base and J 8 bases, leaving 15 bases between the germline ends. The CDR3 loop spans 14 amino acids. The CDR3 nucleotides read TGTGCCAGCAGCTTGTGGTCCGCGGGGCGCGGCTACACCTTC. Protein: CASSLWSAGRGYTF.

The rearrangement joins TRBV19 to TRBJ2-3; D gene ambiguous. V was pared by 6 bases and J by 4 bases, with 11 bases between. This CDR3 spans 13 amino acids. The germline V gene has CDR1 LNHDA and CDR2 SQIVND (reference sequence). Written as DNA, the CDR3 is TGTGCCAGTAGGGATACCCTTCCAGATACGCAGTATTTT. Its translation is CASRDTLPDTQYF.

J is TRBJ1-3 and V is TRBV9, with D hard to call. This CDR3 has 14 amino acids. Trimming removed 3 bases at V and 0 bases at J, with 7 bases between. The germline gives CDR1 SGDLS, CDR2 YYNGEE. CDR3 amino acids: CASSGADSGNTIYF. As DNA, the CDR3 is TGTGCCAGCAGCGGTGCTGACTCTGGAAACACCATATATTTT.

This chain uses TRBV11-2 with TRBJ2-7; 7 bases fit TRBD2. The CDR3 extends over 16 amino acids. Germline CDR1 is SGHAT and CDR2 is FQNNGV. With 6 bases clipped from V and 0 bases from J, the junction kept 11 bases outside the gene matches. CDR3 nucleotides: TGTGCCAGCAGGGGCGAGCTAGCGGCCTACTCCTACGAGCAGTACTTC. Translation: CASRGELAAYSYEQYF.

This chain connects TRBV6-6 to TRBJ2-7, with 7 bases identical to TRBD1. Germline loops: CDR1 MNHNY, CDR2 SVGAGI (reference sequence). The CDR3 runs to 14 residues. Trimming removed 6 bases from V and 4 bases from J; junction bases left unmatched: 9. CDR3 loop: CASRRGQVTYEQYF. The CDR3 region has the DNA TGTGCCAGCAGACGCGGACAGGTGACGTACGAGCAGTACTTC.

CDR3 sequence (DNA): TGCGCCAGCAACATTTGGGGTCCTGGGGCCAACGTCCTGACTTTC. Amino acid sequence: CASNIWGPGANVLTF. This sequence joins TRBV5-1 and TRBJ2-6; unclear D gene. V was cut by 6 bases and J by 2 bases, with 12 bases left in between. This CDR3 is built from 15 residues. CDR1 SGHRS and CDR2 YFSETQ come from the germline V gene.

The chain recombines TRBV28 with TRBJ2-5, with 14 bases that match TRBD2. With the DNA end fitting TRBJ2-7 better, the J assignment may be wrong. Per the germline V gene, CDR1 is MDHEN and CDR2 is SYDVKM. The CDR3 length is 18 residues. CDR3 protein: CATGYAGLAGVGSDEQYF. CDR3 DNA: TGTGCCACCGGGTATGCGGGACTAGCGGGAGTAGGCTCGGACGAGCAGTACTTC.